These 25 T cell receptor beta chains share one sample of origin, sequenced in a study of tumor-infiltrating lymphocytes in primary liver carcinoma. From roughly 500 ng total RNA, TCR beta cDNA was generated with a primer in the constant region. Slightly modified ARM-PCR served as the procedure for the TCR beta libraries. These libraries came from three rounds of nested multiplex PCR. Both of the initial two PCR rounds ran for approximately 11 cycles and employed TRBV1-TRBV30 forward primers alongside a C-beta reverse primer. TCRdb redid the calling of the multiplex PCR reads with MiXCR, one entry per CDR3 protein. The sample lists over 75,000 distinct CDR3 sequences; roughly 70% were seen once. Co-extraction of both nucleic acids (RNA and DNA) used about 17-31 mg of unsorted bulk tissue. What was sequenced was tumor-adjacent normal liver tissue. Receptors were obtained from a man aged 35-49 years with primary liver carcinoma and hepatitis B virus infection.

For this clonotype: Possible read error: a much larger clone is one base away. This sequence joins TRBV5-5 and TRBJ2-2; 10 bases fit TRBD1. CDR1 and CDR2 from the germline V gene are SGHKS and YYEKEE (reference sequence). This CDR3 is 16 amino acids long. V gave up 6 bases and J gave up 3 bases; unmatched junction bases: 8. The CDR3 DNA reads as TGTGCCAGCAACCGTAGACAGGGGGCGGACACCGGGGAGCTGTTTTTT. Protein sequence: CASNRRQGADTGELFF.

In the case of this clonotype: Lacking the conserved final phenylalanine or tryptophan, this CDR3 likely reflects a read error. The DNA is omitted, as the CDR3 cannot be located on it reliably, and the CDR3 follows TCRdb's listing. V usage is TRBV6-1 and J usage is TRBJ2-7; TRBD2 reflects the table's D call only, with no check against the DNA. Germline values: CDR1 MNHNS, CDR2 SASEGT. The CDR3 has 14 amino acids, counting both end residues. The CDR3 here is CASSGGRTSGEQHY.

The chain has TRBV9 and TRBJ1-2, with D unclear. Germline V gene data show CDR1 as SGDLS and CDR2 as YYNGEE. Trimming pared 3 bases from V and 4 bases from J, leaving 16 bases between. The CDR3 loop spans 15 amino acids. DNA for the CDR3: TGTGCCAGCAGCGAGGAATCGGGCGTTGGCTATGGCTACACCTTC. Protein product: CASSEESGVGYGYTF. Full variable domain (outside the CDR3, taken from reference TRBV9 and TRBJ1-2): DSGVTQTPKHLITATGQRVTLRCSPRSGDLSVYWYQQSLDQGLQFLIQYYNGEERAKGNILERFSAQQFPDLHSELNLSSLELGDSALYFCASSEESGVGYGYTFGSGTRLTVV.

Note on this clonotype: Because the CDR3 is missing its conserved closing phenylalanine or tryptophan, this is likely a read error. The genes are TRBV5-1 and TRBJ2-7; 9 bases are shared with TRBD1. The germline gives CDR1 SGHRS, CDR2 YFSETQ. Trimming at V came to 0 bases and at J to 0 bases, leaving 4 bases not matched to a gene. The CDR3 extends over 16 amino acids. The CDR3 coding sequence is TGCGCCAGCAGCTTGGCCGGGACAGGGATCTCCTACGAGCAGTACTAC. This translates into CASSLAGTGISYEQYY.

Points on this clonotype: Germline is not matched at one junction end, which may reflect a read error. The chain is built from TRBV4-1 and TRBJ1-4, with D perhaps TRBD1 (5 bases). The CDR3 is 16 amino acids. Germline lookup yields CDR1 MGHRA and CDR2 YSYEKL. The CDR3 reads CANSQVPGTGNERLFF. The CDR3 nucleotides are TGCGCCAACAGCCAAGTACCCGGGACCGGAAACGAAAGACTGTTTTTT.

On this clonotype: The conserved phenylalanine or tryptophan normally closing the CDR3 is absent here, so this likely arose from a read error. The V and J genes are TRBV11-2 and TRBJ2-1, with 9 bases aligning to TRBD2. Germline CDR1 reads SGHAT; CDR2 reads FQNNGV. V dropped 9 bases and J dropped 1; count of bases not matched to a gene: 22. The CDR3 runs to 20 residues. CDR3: CASSPKRGREGQISYNEQFI. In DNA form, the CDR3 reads TGTGCCAGTAGCCCCAAACGGGGGCGGGAGGGCCAAATTTCCTACAATGAGCAGTTCATC.

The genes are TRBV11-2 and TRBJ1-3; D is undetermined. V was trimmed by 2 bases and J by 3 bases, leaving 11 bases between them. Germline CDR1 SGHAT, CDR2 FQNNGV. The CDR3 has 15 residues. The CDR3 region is CASSLFGDLGNTIYF. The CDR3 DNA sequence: TGTGCCAGCAGCTTATTTGGGGATCTTGGAAACACCATATATTTT.

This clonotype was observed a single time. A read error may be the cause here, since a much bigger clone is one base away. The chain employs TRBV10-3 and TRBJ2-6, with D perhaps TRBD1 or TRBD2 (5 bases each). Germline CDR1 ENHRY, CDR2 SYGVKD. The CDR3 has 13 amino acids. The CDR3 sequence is CTMGPSGANVLTF. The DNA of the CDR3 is TGTACCATGGGACCTTCTGGGGCCAACGTCCTGACTTTC.

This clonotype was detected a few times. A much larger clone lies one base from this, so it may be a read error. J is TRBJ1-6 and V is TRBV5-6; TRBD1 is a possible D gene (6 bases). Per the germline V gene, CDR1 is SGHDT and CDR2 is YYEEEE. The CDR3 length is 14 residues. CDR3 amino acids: CANSFTGRYSPLHF. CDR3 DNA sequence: TGTGCCAACAGCTTTACAGGGCGGTATTCACCCCTCCACTTT.

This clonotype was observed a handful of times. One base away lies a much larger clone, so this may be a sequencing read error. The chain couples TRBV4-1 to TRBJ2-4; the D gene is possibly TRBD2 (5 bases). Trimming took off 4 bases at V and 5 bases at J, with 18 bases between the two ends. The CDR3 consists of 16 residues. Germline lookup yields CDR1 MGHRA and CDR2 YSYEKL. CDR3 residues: CASSLGSADQENIQYF. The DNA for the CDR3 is TGCGCCAGCAGCCTCGGATCAGCGGACCAGGAAAACATTCAGTACTTC.

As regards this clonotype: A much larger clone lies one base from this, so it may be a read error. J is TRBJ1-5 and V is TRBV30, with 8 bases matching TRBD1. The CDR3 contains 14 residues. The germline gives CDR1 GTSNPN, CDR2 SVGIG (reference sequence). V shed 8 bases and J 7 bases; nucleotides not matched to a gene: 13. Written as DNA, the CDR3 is TGTGCCAGGTCTTCAGAGACAGGGGACCAGCCCCAGCATTTT. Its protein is CARSSETGDQPQHF.

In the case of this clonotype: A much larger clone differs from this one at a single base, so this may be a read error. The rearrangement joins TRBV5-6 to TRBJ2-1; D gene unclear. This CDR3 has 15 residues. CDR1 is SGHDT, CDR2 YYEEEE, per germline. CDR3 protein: CAISWWGSSYNEQFF. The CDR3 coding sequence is TGTGCCATCAGCTGGTGGGGTAGCTCCTACAATGAGCAGTTCTTC.

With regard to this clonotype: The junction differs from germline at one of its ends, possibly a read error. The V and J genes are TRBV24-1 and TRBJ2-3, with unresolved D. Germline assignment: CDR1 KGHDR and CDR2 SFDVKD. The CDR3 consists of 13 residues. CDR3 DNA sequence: TGTGCCACCAGTGGAAGGGAATCAGATACGCGGTATTTT. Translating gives CATSGRESDTRYF.

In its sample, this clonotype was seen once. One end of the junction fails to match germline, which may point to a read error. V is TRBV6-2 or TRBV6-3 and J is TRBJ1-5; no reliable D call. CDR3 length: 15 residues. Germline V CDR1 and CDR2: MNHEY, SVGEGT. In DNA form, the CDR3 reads TGTGTCAGCAGTTACCGGGCGAGGGGCAATCAGCCCCAGCATTTT. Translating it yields CVSSYRARGNQPQHF.

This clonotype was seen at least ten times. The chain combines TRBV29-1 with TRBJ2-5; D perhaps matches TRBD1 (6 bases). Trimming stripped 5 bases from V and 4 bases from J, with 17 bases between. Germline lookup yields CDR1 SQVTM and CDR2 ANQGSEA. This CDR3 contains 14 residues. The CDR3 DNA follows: TGCAGCGTTCTTGTTAACGCAGGGGTAGAGACCCAGTACTTC. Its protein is CSVLVNAGVETQYF.

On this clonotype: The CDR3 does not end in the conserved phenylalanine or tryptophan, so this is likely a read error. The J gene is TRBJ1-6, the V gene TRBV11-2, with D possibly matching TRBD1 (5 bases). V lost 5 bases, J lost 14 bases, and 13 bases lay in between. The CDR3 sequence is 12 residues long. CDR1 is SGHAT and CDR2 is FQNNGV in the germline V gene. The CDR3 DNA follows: TGTGCCAGCAGCCGTTCGGCAGGGTCCCTCCACTTA. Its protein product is CASSRSAGSLHL.

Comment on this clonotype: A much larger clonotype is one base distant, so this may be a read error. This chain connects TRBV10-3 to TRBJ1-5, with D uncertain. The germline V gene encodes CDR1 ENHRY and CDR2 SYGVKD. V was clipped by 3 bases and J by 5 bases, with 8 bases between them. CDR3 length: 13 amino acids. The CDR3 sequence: CAISEMADQPQHF. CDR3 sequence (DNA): TGTGCCATCAGTGAAATGGCAGATCAGCCCCAGCATTTT.

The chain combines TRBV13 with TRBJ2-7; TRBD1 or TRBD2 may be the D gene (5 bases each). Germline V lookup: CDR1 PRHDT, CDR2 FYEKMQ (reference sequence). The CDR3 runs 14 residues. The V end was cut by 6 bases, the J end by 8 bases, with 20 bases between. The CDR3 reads CASSAQGTLYKQYF. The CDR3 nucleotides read TGTGCCAGCAGTGCCCAAGGGACCCTCTATAAGCAGTACTTC.

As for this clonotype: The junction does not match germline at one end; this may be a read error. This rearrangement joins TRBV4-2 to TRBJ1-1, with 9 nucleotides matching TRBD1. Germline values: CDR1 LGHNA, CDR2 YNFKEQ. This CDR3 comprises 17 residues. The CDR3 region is CASNQEARQGVNTEAFF. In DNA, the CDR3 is TGTGCCAGCAACCAAGAAGCCAGACAGGGGGTGAACACTGAAGCTTTCTTT.

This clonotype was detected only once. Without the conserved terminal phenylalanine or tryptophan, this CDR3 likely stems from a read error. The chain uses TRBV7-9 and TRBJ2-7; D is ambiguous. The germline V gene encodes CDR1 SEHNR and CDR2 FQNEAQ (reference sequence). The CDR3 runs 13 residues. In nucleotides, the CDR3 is TGTGCCAGCAGCTTAGTTAGTACCTACGAACAGTACTCC. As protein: CASSLVSTYEQYS.

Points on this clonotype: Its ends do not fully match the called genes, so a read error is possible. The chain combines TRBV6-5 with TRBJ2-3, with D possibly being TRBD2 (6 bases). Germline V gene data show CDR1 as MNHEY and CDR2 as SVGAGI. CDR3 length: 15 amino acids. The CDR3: CTSSYRAGPTDTQYF. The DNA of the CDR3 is TGTACCAGCAGTTATCGGGCGGGACCAACAGATACGCAGTATTTT.

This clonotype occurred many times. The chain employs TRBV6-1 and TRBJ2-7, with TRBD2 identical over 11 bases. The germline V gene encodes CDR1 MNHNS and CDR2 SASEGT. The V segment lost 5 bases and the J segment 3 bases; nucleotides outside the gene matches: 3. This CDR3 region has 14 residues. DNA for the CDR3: TGTGCCAGCAGTCTAGCGGGGGGACTCTACGAGCAGTACTTC. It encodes CASSLAGGLYEQYF.

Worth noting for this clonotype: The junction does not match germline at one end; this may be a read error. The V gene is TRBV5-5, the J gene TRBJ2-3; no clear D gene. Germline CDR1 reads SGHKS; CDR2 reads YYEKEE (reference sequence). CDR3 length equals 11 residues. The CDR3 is CASSYLDRQYF. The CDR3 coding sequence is TGTGCCAGCAGCTACTTGGATAGGCAGTATTTT.

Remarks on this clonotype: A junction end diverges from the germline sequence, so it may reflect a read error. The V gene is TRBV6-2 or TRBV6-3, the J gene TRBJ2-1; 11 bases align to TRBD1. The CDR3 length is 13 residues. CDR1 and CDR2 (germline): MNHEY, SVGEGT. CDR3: CASNYTSGTGGLF. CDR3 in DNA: TGTGCCAGCAATTACACGTCCGGGACAGGGGGGTTATTC.

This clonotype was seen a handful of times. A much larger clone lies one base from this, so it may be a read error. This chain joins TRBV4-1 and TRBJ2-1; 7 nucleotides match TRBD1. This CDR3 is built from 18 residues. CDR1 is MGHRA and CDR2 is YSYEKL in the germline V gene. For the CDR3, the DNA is TGCGTCAGCAGCCAAAGACCCCTTACAGGGGCAAGATTCAATGAGCAGTTCTTC. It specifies CVSSQRPLTGARFNEQFF.